Below, one TCR beta chain is given with its context. A read error is likely here: a far larger clone is one base away. Germline V CDR1 and CDR2: SGHVS, FQNEAQ. CDR3 length equals 11 residues. V was clipped by 5 bases and J by 3 bases, with 5 bases between them. This record belongs to a study of T-cell memory formation after mild COVID-19. TCRdb recomputed calls from the 5' RACE reads with MiXCR, one row per CDR3 protein. The repertoire has hundreds of thousands of distinct CDR3 sequences, about 20% of them found once; the top ten carry roughly 9.1%. The sequencing sample was made of PBMCs or a T cell subset sorted from them (not recorded which). This receptor was taken from an adult woman who had mild COVID-19 (a few samples of this study predate the infection). Cell type and time point are not known. This chain joins TRBV7-8 and TRBJ2-7, with D unresolved. The CDR3 reads CASSTFYEQYF. The CDR3 DNA reads TGTGCCAGCAGCACCTTCTACGAGCAGTACTTC. The variable domain in full, completed from reference TRBV7-8 and TRBJ2-7, reads GAGVSQSPRYKVAKRGQDVALRCDPISGHVSLFWYQQALGQGPEFLTYFQNEAQLDKSGLPSDRFFAERPEGSVSTLKIQRTQQEDSAVYLCASSTFYEQYFGPGTRLTVT.